This T cell receptor (beta chain) was profiled in a study of spatial heterogeneity in lung cancer. Findings and limits, study-wide: One measure, the expanded intratumoral alpha and beta TCR count, tracked tumor mutation counts.

Using its own MiXCR run on the 5' RACE reads, TCRdb lists one record per CDR3 protein. The profile shows about 22,000 distinct CDR3 sequences, around 2.8% of them singletons. This clonotype has at least ten counts. Its antigen remains unknown. Time point of the sample: sample taken at primary tumor resection. V lost 6 bases, J lost 7 bases, and 7 bases stayed unmatched. CDR3 length: 13 residues. The chain couples TRBV12-3 or TRBV12-4 to TRBJ2-7, with 9 bases matching TRBD1. Specimen: lung tumor tissue, collected at surgery. This TCR was sampled from a male donor with early-stage non-small cell lung cancer. The CDR3 reads CASRGTGSGEQYF. The CDR3 DNA is TGTGCCAGCAGAGGGACAGGGTCGGGGGAGCAGTACTTC.